The present T cell receptor beta chain was sequenced within a study of T cells after posttransplantation cyclophosphamide. General observations from the study: Tissue-infiltrating T cells from skin or gut overlapped little with blood T cells. Donor CD8+ memory clones often dominated recipient blood repertoires at later times.

A marrow graft followed busulfan-fludarabine conditioning, with cyclophosphamide on days +3 and +4. On this clone: Its antigen is as yet unknown.

Generated by immunoSEQ multiplex PCR, the TCRdb table keeps only in-frame clones and is missing some. The table lists some 7,100 clones, roughly four fifths of them singletons. The receptor was isolated from a female patient in her 40s who received an allogeneic stem cell transplant from a related donor, was CMV-positive, and had no GVHD. The graft donor may have given rise to some T cells. This material consisted of CD4+ T cells sorted from blood, taken more than 1,000 days after allogeneic stem cell transplant with posttransplant cyclophosphamide.

CDR3 region: CSVAESSYEQYF. Written as DNA, the CDR3 is TGCAGCGTTGCGGAGAGCTCCTACGAGCAGTACTTC. The chain employs TRBV29-1 and TRBJ2-7; D uncertain. Trimming took off 4 bases at V and 0 bases at J, with 7 bases between the two ends. Germline assignment: CDR1 SQVTM and CDR2 ANQGSEA. The CDR3 loop spans 12 amino acids.